Reported below is one TCR beta chain. TCRdb's table, derived via immunoSEQ multiplex PCR, lists solely in-frame clones and lacks some. The sample yields 100,000 to 150,000 clones, 60% to 80% seen once. The source of the sample is a study of blood T cell repertoires in COVID-19. The CDR3 loop spans 15 amino acids. Looked up from germline, CDR1 is SNHLY and CDR2 is FYNNEI. Trimming removed 3 bases from V and 3 bases from J, with 13 bases in between. V gene TRBV2 combines with J gene TRBJ2-3; a possible D gene is TRBD2 (6 bases). Sequenced input: peripheral blood. The origin of this receptor is a man aged 60 to 75 with acute or convalescent COVID-19. The CDR3 sequence: CASSDQDYSTDTQYF. The CDR3, as DNA: TGTGCCAGCAGTGATCAGGACTATAGTACAGATACGCAGTATTTT.